Listed below are T cell receptor beta chains from one sample, sequenced in a study of blood T cell repertoires in COVID-19. Using immunoSEQ multiplex PCR, the repertoire was profiled, and TCRdb retains in-frame clones only, with some absent. This table holds about 100,000 clones, about 90% found once. The material sequenced was peripheral blood. These receptors were collected from a human donor in a cohort sampled during active COVID-19. Both conserved end residues are part of each CDR3. Each record gives: D gene, V gene, J gene, clone size, CDR3 DNA, CDR3 protein. A D gene is named only where the DNA matches it firmly. Not all rows give a size; the values are once, few, many and, for expanded clones, a class.

D gene: -; V gene: TRBV25-1; J gene: TRBJ1-1; clone size: many; CDR3 DNA: TGTGCCAGCAGTGAAGTGGGGAGGGGATTGAACACTGAAGCTTTCTTT; CDR3 protein: CASSEVGRGLNTEAFF
D gene: TRBD2; V gene: TRBV11-2; J gene: TRBJ2-2; clone size: -; CDR3 DNA: TGTGCCAGCAGCTTAGCTAGCGGGAGCCCCGGGGAGCTGTTTTTT; CDR3 protein: CASSLASGSPGELFF
D gene: -; V gene: TRBV5-1; J gene: TRBJ2-7; clone size: -; CDR3 DNA: TGCGCCAGCAGCTTATACGCTACCGGGAGCTACTCCTACGAGCAGTACTTC; CDR3 protein: CASSLYATGSYSYEQYF
D gene: TRBD2; V gene: TRBV5-1; J gene: TRBJ2-4; clone size: -; CDR3 DNA: TGCGCCAGCAGCTTGAGCGGGGCCGAATTTAACATTCAGTACTTC; CDR3 protein: CASSLSGAEFNIQYF
D gene: -; V gene: TRBV11-2; J gene: TRBJ1-2; clone size: few; CDR3 DNA: TGTGCCAGCAGCTCGAGACAGCCTAACTATGGCTACACCTTC; CDR3 protein: CASSSRQPNYGYTF
D gene: -; V gene: TRBV5-1; J gene: TRBJ1-6; clone size: -; CDR3 DNA: TGCGCCAGCAGCCGAGCGGGGGCTTATAATTCACCCCTCCACTTT; CDR3 protein: CASSRAGAYNSPLHF
D gene: TRBD2; V gene: TRBV20-1; J gene: TRBJ2-3; clone size: -; CDR3 DNA: TGCAGTGCGAGTGTGCCTGCGGGAGGGAGGTATACGCAGTATTTT; CDR3 protein: CSASVPAGGRYTQYF
D gene: TRBD2; V gene: TRBV30; J gene: TRBJ2-5; clone size: -; CDR3 DNA: TGTGCCTGGAGTGGGGGACTAGCGGGAGGCAGAGAGACCCAGTACTTC; CDR3 protein: CAWSGGLAGGRETQYF
D gene: TRBD2; V gene: TRBV28; J gene: TRBJ2-7; clone size: -; CDR3 DNA: TGTGCCAGCAGTTTCGAGGCGGGAGCGTACGAGCAGTACTTC; CDR3 protein: CASSFEAGAYEQYF
D gene: TRBD2; V gene: TRBV28; J gene: TRBJ2-1; clone size: -; CDR3 DNA: TGTGCCAGCAGTTTACTCCCCGGGACTAGGAAGTTCTTC; CDR3 protein: CASSLLPGTRKFF
D gene: TRBD1; V gene: TRBV6-5; J gene: TRBJ1-3; clone size: -; CDR3 DNA: TGTGCCAGCCGAGGGACAGGGGGGTACACCATATATTTT; CDR3 protein: CASRGTGGYTIYF
D gene: TRBD1; V gene: TRBV6-4; J gene: TRBJ2-2; clone size: few; CDR3 DNA: TGTGCCAGCAGTGCAGGGGGAACCGGGGAGCTGTTTTTT; CDR3 protein: CASSAGGTGELFF
D gene: -; V gene: TRBV7-8; J gene: TRBJ2-2; clone size: -; CDR3 DNA: TGTGCCAGCAGCCTCAGGGGGGCGAACACCGGGGAGCTGTTTTTT; CDR3 protein: CASSLRGANTGELFF
D gene: TRBD1; V gene: TRBV5-1; J gene: TRBJ1-2; clone size: -; CDR3 DNA: TGCGCCAGCCGCCGGGACAGGGACTATGGCTACACCTTC; CDR3 protein: CASRRDRDYGYTF
D gene: -; V gene: TRBV12-5; J gene: TRBJ2-7; clone size: -; CDR3 DNA: TGTGCTAGTGACATGGACAATTACTCCTACGAGCAGTACTTC; CDR3 protein: CASDMDNYSYEQYF
D gene: -; V gene: TRBV6-5; J gene: TRBJ2-7; clone size: -; CDR3 DNA: TGTGCCAGCAGTCAGGACTTCTTGAGCTCCTACGAGCAGTACTTC; CDR3 protein: CASSQDFLSSYEQYF